Listed below are T cell receptor beta chains from one sample, sequenced in a study of early T cells in non-severe SARS-CoV-2 infection. MiXCR, applied by TCRdb to the 5' RACE reads, yields one record per CDR3 protein. The sample consists of about 39,000 distinct CDR3 sequences, 5.5% of them appearing once. Specimen: whole blood, collected at baseline. These receptors came from an adult who was a healthcare worker with PCR-confirmed SARS-CoV-2 infection or an uninfected control (not recorded which). Both conserved end residues are part of each CDR3. The order of the fields is J gene, D gene, V gene, clone size, CDR3 DNA, CDR3 protein. A D gene is named only where the DNA matches it firmly. Rows may omit the clone size; those that give it use once, few, many or a size class.

j_gene: TRBJ2-2
d_gene: NA
v_gene: TRBV9
abundance: many
CDR3nt: TGTGCCAGCAGAGCGGGGACAGGCTCTACACCCTACACCGGGGAGCTGTTTTTT
CDR3aa: CASRAGTGSTPYTGELFF

j_gene: TRBJ2-7
d_gene: NA
v_gene: TRBV20-1
abundance: NA
CDR3nt: TGCAGTGCTAGACCCGGGACGGCTGCCTACGAGCAGTACTTC
CDR3aa: CSARPGTAAYEQYF

j_gene: TRBJ2-3
d_gene: TRBD2
v_gene: TRBV29-1
abundance: many
CDR3nt: TGCAGCGTTGAACTGGGGACTAGCGGTCGCACAGATACGCAGTATTTT
CDR3aa: CSVELGTSGRTDTQYF

j_gene: TRBJ2-7
d_gene: NA
v_gene: TRBV6-5
abundance: many
CDR3nt: TGTGCCAGCAGTTACTCCCAGCTGAATTCCTACGAGCAGTACTTC
CDR3aa: CASSYSQLNSYEQYF

j_gene: TRBJ2-7
d_gene: NA
v_gene: TRBV12-3/TRBV12-4
abundance: many
CDR3nt: TGTGCCAGCACCGATTCCGGCCACCCGGGCGAGCAGTACTTC
CDR3aa: CASTDSGHPGEQYF

j_gene: TRBJ1-1
d_gene: TRBD1
v_gene: TRBV7-9
abundance: many
CDR3nt: TGTGCCAGCAGCCAGAACACGCCGGGACAGGTGGGGGTCACTGAAGCTTTCTTT
CDR3aa: CASSQNTPGQVGVTEAFF

j_gene: TRBJ2-5
d_gene: TRBD2
v_gene: TRBV2
abundance: NA
CDR3nt: TGTGCCAGCAGGGGAGGGACGGAGGCGGGGGTCCAGTACTTC
CDR3aa: CASRGGTEAGVQYF

j_gene: TRBJ1-1
d_gene: NA
v_gene: TRBV20-1
abundance: NA
CDR3nt: TGCAGTGCTAGAGTCAGTAGATGGATGAACACTGAAGCTTTCTTT
CDR3aa: CSARVSRWMNTEAFF

j_gene: TRBJ2-5
d_gene: NA
v_gene: TRBV7-9
abundance: few
CDR3nt: TGTGCCAGCAGCCCTCCCCGCGGACCGGGGATAGAGACCCAGTACTTC
CDR3aa: CASSPPRGPGIETQYF

j_gene: TRBJ2-2
d_gene: NA
v_gene: TRBV10-3
abundance: many
CDR3nt: TGTGCCATCTCGGGGACGACATCGAACACCGGGGAGCTGTTTTTT
CDR3aa: CAISGTTSNTGELFF

j_gene: TRBJ1-1
d_gene: NA
v_gene: TRBV10-3
abundance: few
CDR3nt: TGTGCCATCACGGGCAGAAGGAACACTGAAGCTTTCTTT
CDR3aa: CAITGRRNTEAFF

j_gene: TRBJ2-4
d_gene: NA
v_gene: TRBV18
abundance: few
CDR3nt: TGTGCCAGCTCACCACCGACAATAGCCAAAAACATTCAGTACTTC
CDR3aa: CASSPPTIAKNIQYF

j_gene: TRBJ2-3
d_gene: NA
v_gene: TRBV7-2
abundance: many
CDR3nt: TGTGCCAGCAGCGATTGGACATGGGAAACGGGGACGCAGTATTTT
CDR3aa: CASSDWTWETGTQYF

j_gene: TRBJ1-5
d_gene: NA
v_gene: TRBV6-2/TRBV6-3
abundance: many
CDR3nt: TGTGCCAGCAGTTCGGTTGGGGGGGCTCAGCCCCAGCATTTT
CDR3aa: CASSSVGGAQPQHF

j_gene: TRBJ2-7
d_gene: NA
v_gene: TRBV18
abundance: NA
CDR3nt: TGTGCCAGCTCACCTAACTGGGAGTACGAGCAGTACTTC
CDR3aa: CASSPNWEYEQYF

j_gene: TRBJ2-7
d_gene: NA
v_gene: TRBV9
abundance: medium-sized
CDR3nt: TGTGCCAGCAGCGTAGAAGGGACGCCCGGCTACGAGCAGTACTTC
CDR3aa: CASSVEGTPGYEQYF

j_gene: TRBJ2-5
d_gene: NA
v_gene: TRBV4-1
abundance: medium-sized
CDR3nt: TGCGCCAGCAGCCAAGGATCACCCTGGGCCCAGTACTTC
CDR3aa: CASSQGSPWAQYF

j_gene: TRBJ2-7
d_gene: NA
v_gene: TRBV5-1
abundance: many
CDR3nt: TGCGCCAGCAGCTGGACCCTCTCCACCGGGACAACAACTTACGAGCAGTACTTC
CDR3aa: CASSWTLSTGTTTYEQYF

j_gene: TRBJ1-1
d_gene: NA
v_gene: TRBV7-3
abundance: many
CDR3nt: TGTGCCAGCTCGAGGGATGCGAGCACTGAAGCTTTCTTT
CDR3aa: CASSRDASTEAFF

j_gene: TRBJ1-5
d_gene: NA
v_gene: TRBV18
abundance: many
CDR3nt: TGTGCCAGCTCGCCGAGCGATAATAGCAATCAGCCCCAGCATTTT
CDR3aa: CASSPSDNSNQPQHF